This T cell receptor (beta chain) was identified during a study of cytomegalovirus exposure and HLA in healthy donors. Study results and caveats: Some V segments could not be told apart, so they were left out, TRBV6-2 and TRBV6-3 among them. Cytomegalovirus-associated TCR beta chains were listed, numbering roughly 150.

The donors (healthy individuals) were bone marrow donors. Donors sampled were nominally healthy, though unrecorded immune exposures were likely. A multiplex PCR was run with 60 Vbeta primers and 13 Jbeta primers. The assay was immunoSEQ multiplex PCR, and TCRdb's table has in-frame clones only and misses some. Of about 110,000 clones detected, about two thirds appear once; the ten largest clones hold 2.8%. With respect to this clone: The antigen is unknown.

The V gene end was trimmed by 0 bases and the J gene end by 7 bases; junction bases not matched to a gene: 12. The germline CDR1 and CDR2 sequences are SGHRS and YFSETQ. The CDR3 contains 17 residues. The sequence was collected from a female donor in good health and CMV-seronegative. Input material: PBMCs. The chain is built from TRBV5-1 and TRBJ1-4; 7 bases fit TRBD1. The DNA of the CDR3 is TGCGCCAGCAGCTTGGCCGCGACAGGGCCAAGGAGTGAAAAACTGTTTTTT. Protein sequence: CASSLAATGPRSEKLFF. Looking up the rest from reference TRBV5-1 and TRBJ1-4 gives the full variable domain: KAGVTQTPRYLIKTRGQQVTLSCSPISGHRSVSWYQQTPGQGLQFLFEYFSETQRNKGNFPGRFSGRQFSNSRSEMNVSTLELGDSALYLCASSLAATGPRSEKLFFGSGTQLSVL.